A selection of T cell receptor beta chains follows, all from one sample in a study of T cell repertoires in cytomegalovirus infection. TCRdb re-analysed the reads in MiXCR, keeping a single row per CDR3 protein. The data contain hundreds of thousands of distinct CDR3 sequences, 25% to 35% of them singletons. No antigen is known for these receptors. The source material was cultured PBMCs, sampled from culture after CMV antigen stimulation. Receptors originate from a human donor in good health (CMV status not recorded). Some clones in this sample may be carry-over from other donors' samples. Each CDR3 is given with its conserved first and last residue. A D gene is named only where the DNA matches it firmly. Only some rows state a clone size, as once, few, many or a class for expanded clones.

D gene: TRBD2
V gene: TRBV5-4
clone size: -
CDR3 length: 16
J gene: TRBJ2-3
CDR3 DNA: TGTGCCAGCAGCCTGGAGGGCGGGAGGGCCGGAGATACGCAGTATTTT
CDR3 protein: CASSLEGGRAGDTQYF

D gene: -
V gene: TRBV7-6
clone size: -
CDR3 length: 19
J gene: TRBJ2-7
CDR3 DNA: TGTGCCAGCAGCTCGTCCGGCGGCAGTTCCTCCCTCGTAACCTACGAGCAGTACTTC
CDR3 protein: CASSSSGGSSSLVTYEQYF

D gene: -
V gene: TRBV7-2
clone size: few
CDR3 length: 15
J gene: TRBJ2-1
CDR3 DNA: TGTGCCAGCAGCTTAGGTACAGGGAGATTGGATGAGCAGTTCTTC
CDR3 protein: CASSLGTGRLDEQFF

D gene: -
V gene: TRBV4-3
clone size: -
CDR3 length: 14
J gene: TRBJ2-1
CDR3 DNA: TGCGCCAGCAGCCAAGAGCCCAGACTGGCTGAGCAGTTCTTC
CDR3 protein: CASSQEPRLAEQFF

D gene: TRBD1
V gene: TRBV7-6
clone size: -
CDR3 length: 16
J gene: TRBJ1-4
CDR3 DNA: TGTGCCAGCAGCTCCCTACCGGGACAGCATAATGAAAAACTGTTTTTT
CDR3 protein: CASSSLPGQHNEKLFF

D gene: -
V gene: TRBV6-5
clone size: -
CDR3 length: 14
J gene: TRBJ2-3
CDR3 DNA: TGTGCCAGCAGCCGCGGACTTTACACAGATACGCAGTATTTT
CDR3 protein: CASSRGLYTDTQYF

D gene: -
V gene: TRBV7-2
clone size: -
CDR3 length: 11
J gene: TRBJ2-5
CDR3 DNA: TGTGCCAGCAGCCCCTGGGAGACCCAGTACTTC
CDR3 protein: CASSPWETQYF

D gene: -
V gene: TRBV7-3
clone size: -
CDR3 length: 15
J gene: TRBJ2-7
CDR3 DNA: TGTGCCAGCAGCTTAGATCCCGACAGAGCCTACGAGCAGTACTTC
CDR3 protein: CASSLDPDRAYEQYF

D gene: -
V gene: TRBV6-2/TRBV6-3
clone size: few
CDR3 length: 17
J gene: TRBJ2-1
CDR3 DNA: TGTGCCAGCAGTGGGCGCTTGCGGGCCCGATTCGACAATGAGCAGTTCTTC
CDR3 protein: CASSGRLRARFDNEQFF

D gene: TRBD1
V gene: TRBV19
clone size: -
CDR3 length: 17
J gene: TRBJ1-6
CDR3 DNA: TGTGCCAGTAGTATAAGGGCCACCGGGACAGATAATTCACCCCTCCACTTT
CDR3 protein: CASSIRATGTDNSPLHF

D gene: TRBD2
V gene: TRBV24-1
clone size: -
CDR3 length: 15
J gene: TRBJ2-1
CDR3 DNA: TGTGCCACCAGTCTAGCGGGAGGTTCGGGAAATGAGCAGTTCTTC
CDR3 protein: CATSLAGGSGNEQFF

D gene: -
V gene: TRBV6-2/TRBV6-3
clone size: -
CDR3 length: 14
J gene: TRBJ2-7
CDR3 DNA: TGTGCCAGCAGTTACTCGACCGGGAGAGGCGAGCAGTACTTC
CDR3 protein: CASSYSTGRGEQYF

D gene: -
V gene: TRBV20-1
clone size: -
CDR3 length: 15
J gene: TRBJ2-1
CDR3 DNA: TGCAGTGCCAGAAACTCGGGAGCGGACTACAATGAGCAGTTCTTC
CDR3 protein: CSARNSGADYNEQFF

D gene: -
V gene: TRBV28
clone size: few
CDR3 length: 17
J gene: TRBJ2-6
CDR3 DNA: TGTGCCAGCAGTTTATACGGTGGGGACTCTGGGGCCAACGTCCTGACTTTC
CDR3 protein: CASSLYGGDSGANVLTF

D gene: -
V gene: TRBV6-1
clone size: few
CDR3 length: 14
J gene: TRBJ2-3
CDR3 DNA: TGTGCCAGCAACGAAGGGTTAAGCACAGATACGCAGTATTTT
CDR3 protein: CASNEGLSTDTQYF

D gene: TRBD2
V gene: TRBV7-6
clone size: few
CDR3 length: 15
J gene: TRBJ2-3
CDR3 DNA: TGTGCCAGCAGTGCCAATCTAGCGGGAGTAGATACGCAGTATTTT
CDR3 protein: CASSANLAGVDTQYF

D gene: -
V gene: TRBV20-1
clone size: once
CDR3 length: 14
J gene: TRBJ1-1
CDR3 DNA: TGCAGTGCTAGAGCCGTGGACCCCGGGACTGAAGCTTTCTTT
CDR3 protein: CSARAVDPGTEAFF

D gene: -
V gene: TRBV12-3/TRBV12-4
clone size: -
CDR3 length: 13
J gene: TRBJ1-5
CDR3 DNA: TGTGCCAGCAGAGAACAGGTTAATCAGCCCCAGCATTTT
CDR3 protein: CASREQVNQPQHF

D gene: -
V gene: TRBV6-6
clone size: -
CDR3 length: 17
J gene: TRBJ1-3
CDR3 DNA: TGTGCCAGCAGTTACTCGAACGGGGACGCCTCTGGAAACACCATATATTTT
CDR3 protein: CASSYSNGDASGNTIYF

D gene: TRBD1
V gene: TRBV10-3
clone size: few
CDR3 length: 16
J gene: TRBJ2-7
CDR3 DNA: TGTGCCATCAGTGACCCCGCTCAGACAGGGTCCTACGAGCAGTACTTC
CDR3 protein: CAISDPAQTGSYEQYF

D gene: TRBD1
V gene: TRBV7-2
clone size: -
CDR3 length: 15
J gene: TRBJ1-5
CDR3 DNA: TGTGCCAGCAGCCCAGGGGGACAGGGGAATCAGCCCCAGCATTTT
CDR3 protein: CASSPGGQGNQPQHF